Below, one TCR beta chain is given with its context. The target antigen is unknown. CDR3 length equals 14 residues. The ends were cut back, 3 bases at V and 1 base at J, with 10 bases in the middle. Germline V gene data show CDR1 as KGHSH and CDR2 as LQKENI. The data derive from a study of OX40 agonist ivuxolimab in advanced cancers. General observations from the study: CD4+ T cells averaged fewer expanded clones than CD8+ T cells. The CD4+ and CD8+ T cells in the blood had expanded clonally by week 6 at 0.1 to 3.0 mg/kg.

Repertoires were generated with immunoSEQ multiplex PCR, while TCRdb's copy carries only in-frame clones and drops some. Of about 71,000 clones listed, roughly three quarters are singletons. The sequences come from CD4+ or CD8+ T cells sorted from blood, collected in a trial of the OX40 agonist ivuxolimab. The clonotype originates from an adult with an advanced solid tumor such as melanoma, head and neck, liver or kidney cancer. V gene TRBV18 combines with J gene TRBJ2-7; D tentatively fits TRBD1 or TRBD2 (5 bases each). This CDR3 is CASSPRDGSYEQYF. CDR3 in DNA: TGTGCCAGCTCACCGAGGGACGGATCCTACGAGCAGTACTTC. Filled out from reference TRBV18 and TRBJ2-7, the complete variable domain reads NAGVMQNPRHLVRRRGQEARLRCSPMKGHSHVYWYRQLPEEGLKFMVYLQKENIIDESGMPKERFSAEFPKEGPSILRIQQVVRGDSAAYFCASSPRDGSYEQYFGPGTRLTVT.